This T cell receptor beta chain derives from a study of blood T cell repertoires in COVID-19. CDR3 length: 15 amino acids. The germline V gene encodes CDR1 LNHDA and CDR2 SQIVND (reference sequence). The V and J ends lost 7 bases and 3 bases, in that order; junction bases with no gene match: 8. Clones were read by immunoSEQ multiplex PCR, and TCRdb kept only the in-frame ones, dropping some. The sample contains 150,000 to 200,000 clones, roughly 82% of which appear only once. This sequence was found in a woman aged 40 to 50 with COVID-19, enrolled during active disease. The sample comprised peripheral blood. V usage is TRBV19 and J usage is TRBJ2-7, with 11 bases that match TRBD2. The DNA of the CDR3 is TGTGCCAGTACCCCTAGCGGGAGGAGTGTCTACGAGCAGTACTTC. It specifies CASTPSGRSVYEQYF. The variable domain in full, completed from reference TRBV19 and TRBJ2-7, reads DGGITQSPKYLFRKEGQNVTLSCEQNLNHDAMYWYRQDPGQGLRLIYYSQIVNDFQKGDIAEGYSVSREKKESFPLTVTSAQKNPTAFYLCASTPSGRSVYEQYFGPGTRLTVT.